The 12 T cell receptor beta chains below all came from one sample that was sequenced in a study of blood T cell repertoires in COVID-19 (TCRdb year 2020). To prepare the library, the immunoSEQ multiplex PCR assay was applied. What TCRdb holds here is the immuneACCESS table cut down to in-frame rearrangements. Part of the clones is not present; checked against another copy, under half of the missing clones reflect an unresolved V gene, and the others are unexplained. The sample profile shows around 260,000 clones; 86% of them were found once. Almost 2% of the sample rests with the top ten. The source material was peripheral blood. These receptors were collected from a man aged 25-45 years with active or convalescent COVID-19.

This chain's CDR3 is CASSPPQETQYF. The CDR3 DNA sequence: TGTGCCAGCTCACCCCCACAAGAGACCCAGTACTTC. J is TRBJ2-5 and V is TRBV18; D unresolved. The V gene's germline CDR1 is KGHSH and CDR2 LQKENI. This CDR3 is built from 12 residues. Trimming removed 3 bases at V and 2 bases at J, with 4 bases between.

This clone was seen more than once but under ten times. The rearrangement links TRBV7-2 to TRBJ1-3, with D possibly matching TRBD1 (6 bases). There are 13 residues in the CDR3. In germline, CDR1 is SGHTA, CDR2 FQGNSA. Trimming pared 6 bases from V and 4 bases from J, leaving 10 bases between. The CDR3 DNA follows: TGTGCCAGCAGGGGGGCAGGAGGAAACACCATATATTTT. Translating gives CASRGAGGNTIYF.

This clone has only a few counts. V usage is TRBV18 and J usage is TRBJ1-3; tentative D call: TRBD1 (6 bases). The CDR3 sequence is 15 residues long. Germline V gene lookup returns CDR1 KGHSH and CDR2 LQKENI. V gave up 3 bases and J gave up 1 base, with 10 bases separating them. CDR3 region: CASSPKGVSGNTIYF. The CDR3 region has the DNA TGTGCCAGCTCACCGAAGGGGGTTTCTGGAAACACCATATATTTT.

CDR3 region: CASSSTGFRNQPQHF. DNA for the CDR3: TGTGCCAGCAGCTCAACAGGGTTTCGGAATCAGCCCCAGCATTTT. The chain uses TRBV7-9 and TRBJ1-5, with a weak D call TRBD1 (6 bases). CDR3 length equals 15 residues. CDR1 and CDR2 from the germline V gene are SEHNR and FQNEAQ (reference sequence). Trimming took off 4 bases at V and 4 bases at J, with 14 bases between the two ends.

The chain recombines TRBV4-1 with TRBJ2-2; TRBD2 might be the D (7 bases). Germline-derived CDR1 and CDR2 are MGHRA and YSYEKL. The CDR3 runs to 16 residues. Between the trimmed V and J ends, which lost 0 bases and 7 bases, there was a span of 15 bases. CDR3 sequence: CASSQEGGAMGGELFF. The DNA of the CDR3 is TGCGCCAGCAGCCAAGAAGGGGGGGCGATGGGCGGGGAGCTGTTTTTT.

This chain links TRBV4-1 with TRBJ1-5, with unresolved D. The V end lost 5 bases, the J end lost 4 bases, and 12 bases lay between the germline ends. There are 14 residues in the CDR3. The germline V gene has CDR1 MGHRA and CDR2 YSYEKL. The CDR3 reads CASSEGPINQPQHF. The CDR3 DNA reads as TGCGCCAGCAGCGAGGGCCCGATAAATCAGCCCCAGCATTTT.

This chain uses TRBV4-3 with TRBJ2-3, with TRBD2 matching 9 bases. This CDR3 has 17 amino acids. V shed 0 bases and J 1 base; nucleotides not matched to a gene: 5. Germline V gene lookup returns CDR1 LGHNA and CDR2 YSLEER. The CDR3 is CASSQDEPSGGTDTQYF. The CDR3 DNA reads TGCGCCAGCAGCCAAGATGAGCCTAGCGGGGGCACAGATACGCAGTATTTT.

The chain couples TRBV4-2 to TRBJ2-1; TRBD2 aligns across 9 bases. The CDR3 spans 16 residues. V lost 1 base and J lost 0; bases outside the gene matches: 1. The germline CDR1 and CDR2 sequences are LGHNA and YNFKEQ. CDR3 sequence: CASSQGSGGSYNEQFF. The DNA of the CDR3 is TGTGCCAGCAGCCAAGGTAGCGGGGGCTCCTACAATGAGCAGTTCTTC.

V and J are TRBV5-4 and TRBJ2-2, with a weak D call TRBD1 (6 bases). This CDR3 is 16 amino acids long. The V end was cut by 0 bases, the J end by 3 bases, with 12 bases between. The germline gives CDR1 SGHNT, CDR2 YYREEE (reference sequence). The CDR3 DNA is TGTGCCAGCAGCTTGGGAGCAGGGGCGGACACCGGGGAGCTGTTTTTT. Its translation: CASSLGAGADTGELFF.

This clone was found once. The chain carries TRBV2 and TRBJ2-3, with 7 bases aligning to TRBD2. The CDR3 runs to 14 residues. CDR1 and CDR2 from the germline V gene are SNHLY and FYNNEI. The V and J ends lost 7 bases and 5 bases, in that order; junction bases with no gene match: 9. The DNA of the CDR3 is TGTGCCAGCATGGGTACGGGGGGAGGAGATACGCAGTATTTT. Protein sequence: CASMGTGGGDTQYF. Supplemented by reference TRBV2 and TRBJ2-3, the full variable domain reads EPEVTQTPSHQVTQMGQEVILRCVPISNHLYFYWYRQILGQKVEFLVSFYNNEISEKSEIFDDQFSVERPDGSNFTLKIRSTKLEDSAMYFCASMGTGGGDTQYFGPGTRLTVL.

The chain combines TRBV19 with TRBJ1-1; D remains unclear. Germline CDR1 and CDR2: LNHDA and SQIVND (reference sequence). Deletions cut 1 base from V and 5 bases from J, with 17 bases between. The CDR3 has 16 residues. The CDR3 is CASSIGGGQPFTEAFF. Written as DNA, the CDR3 is TGTGCCAGTAGTATAGGTGGCGGCCAGCCTTTTACTGAAGCTTTCTTT.

The CDR3 DNA sequence: TGTGCCAGCAGCGCCGGGACAGGGTTTTACAATTCACCCCTCCACTTT. This translates into CASSAGTGFYNSPLHF. V usage is TRBV7-9 and J usage is TRBJ1-6; TRBD1 aligns across 9 bases. Germline V lookup: CDR1 SEHNR, CDR2 FQNEAQ (reference sequence). The CDR3 length is 16 residues. J gave up 7 bases and V 5 bases, and 9 bases lay outside the gene matches.